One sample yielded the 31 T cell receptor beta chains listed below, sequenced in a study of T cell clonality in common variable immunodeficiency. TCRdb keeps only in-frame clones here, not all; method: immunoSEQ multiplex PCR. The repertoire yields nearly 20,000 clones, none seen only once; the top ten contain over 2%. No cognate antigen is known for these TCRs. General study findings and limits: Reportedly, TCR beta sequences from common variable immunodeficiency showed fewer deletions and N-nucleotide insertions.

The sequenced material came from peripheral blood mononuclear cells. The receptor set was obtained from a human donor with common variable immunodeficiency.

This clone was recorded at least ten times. The CDR3 loop reads CASSPYGSNQPQHF. The CDR3 bases that were read are TGTGCCAGTAGTCCGTACGGTAGCAATCAGCCC. The genes are TRBV19 and TRBJ1-5, with no clear D. Sequencing ends 3 residues short of the CDR3 end; the germline J gene provides the rest. CDR1 LNHDA and CDR2 SQIVND come from the germline V gene (reference sequence). Trimming took off 5 bases at V and 0 bases at J, with 8 bases between the two ends. This CDR3 spans 14 amino acids.

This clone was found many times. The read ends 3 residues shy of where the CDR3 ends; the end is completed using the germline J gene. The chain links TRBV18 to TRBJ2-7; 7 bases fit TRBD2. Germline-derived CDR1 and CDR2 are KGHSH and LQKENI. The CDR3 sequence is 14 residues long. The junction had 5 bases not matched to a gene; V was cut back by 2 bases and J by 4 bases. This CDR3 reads CASSPSTSRYEQYF. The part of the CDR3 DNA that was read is TGTGCCAGCTCACCATCGACTAGCAGGTACGAG.

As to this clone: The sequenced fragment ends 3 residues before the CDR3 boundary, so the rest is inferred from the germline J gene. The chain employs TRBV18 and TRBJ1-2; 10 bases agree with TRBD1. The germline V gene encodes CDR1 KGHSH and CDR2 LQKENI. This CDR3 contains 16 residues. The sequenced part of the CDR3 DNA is TGTGCCAGCTCACCAGGGACAGGGGAGAAGTGGTACGGC. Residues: CASSPGTGEKWYG. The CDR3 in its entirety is CASSPGTGEKWYGYTF.

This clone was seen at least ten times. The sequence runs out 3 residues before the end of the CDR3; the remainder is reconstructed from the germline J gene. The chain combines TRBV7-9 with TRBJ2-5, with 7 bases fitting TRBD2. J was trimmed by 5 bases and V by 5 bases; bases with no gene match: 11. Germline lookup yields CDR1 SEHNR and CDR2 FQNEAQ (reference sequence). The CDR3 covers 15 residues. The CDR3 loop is CASSPWRTRGETQYF. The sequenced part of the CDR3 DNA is TGTGCCAGCAGCCCTTGGAGGACGCGGGGGGAGACC.

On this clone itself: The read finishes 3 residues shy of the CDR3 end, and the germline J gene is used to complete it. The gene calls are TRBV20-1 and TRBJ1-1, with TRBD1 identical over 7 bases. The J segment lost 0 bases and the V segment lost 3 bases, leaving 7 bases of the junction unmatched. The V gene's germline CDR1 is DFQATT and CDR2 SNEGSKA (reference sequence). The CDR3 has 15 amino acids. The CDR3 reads CSASLTGALNTEAFF. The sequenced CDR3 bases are TGCAGTGCTAGCCTCACAGGGGCCCTGAACACTGAA.

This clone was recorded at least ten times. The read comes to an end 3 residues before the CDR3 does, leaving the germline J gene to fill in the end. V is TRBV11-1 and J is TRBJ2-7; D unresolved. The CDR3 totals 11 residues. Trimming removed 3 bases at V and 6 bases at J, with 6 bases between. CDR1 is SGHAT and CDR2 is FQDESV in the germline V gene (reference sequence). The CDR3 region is CASSFGPEQYF. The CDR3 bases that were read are TGTGCCAGCAGCTTCGGTCCCGAG.

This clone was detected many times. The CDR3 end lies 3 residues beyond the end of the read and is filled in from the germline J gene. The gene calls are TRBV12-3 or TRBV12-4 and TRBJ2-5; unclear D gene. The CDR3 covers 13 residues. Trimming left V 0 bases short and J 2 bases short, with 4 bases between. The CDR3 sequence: CASSLAVQETQYF. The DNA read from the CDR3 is TGTGCCAGCAGTTTAGCCGTGCAAGAGACC.

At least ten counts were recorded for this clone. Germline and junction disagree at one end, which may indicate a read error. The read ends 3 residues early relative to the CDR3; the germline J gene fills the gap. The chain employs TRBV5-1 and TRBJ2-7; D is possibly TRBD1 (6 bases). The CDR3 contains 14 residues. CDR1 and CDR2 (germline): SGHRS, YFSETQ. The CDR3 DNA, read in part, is TGCGCCAGCAGTTTGGGTTCAGGGGCCTACGAG. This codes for CASSLGSGAYE. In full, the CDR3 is CASSLGSGAYEQYF.

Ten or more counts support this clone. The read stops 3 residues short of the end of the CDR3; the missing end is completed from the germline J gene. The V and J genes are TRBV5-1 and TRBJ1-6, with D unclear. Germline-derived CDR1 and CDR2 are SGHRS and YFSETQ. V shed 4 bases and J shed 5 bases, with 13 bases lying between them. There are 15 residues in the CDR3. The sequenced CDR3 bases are TGCGCCAGCAGCGAGCACCCCACGGATAATTCACCC. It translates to CASSEHPTDNSP. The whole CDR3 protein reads CASSEHPTDNSPLHF.

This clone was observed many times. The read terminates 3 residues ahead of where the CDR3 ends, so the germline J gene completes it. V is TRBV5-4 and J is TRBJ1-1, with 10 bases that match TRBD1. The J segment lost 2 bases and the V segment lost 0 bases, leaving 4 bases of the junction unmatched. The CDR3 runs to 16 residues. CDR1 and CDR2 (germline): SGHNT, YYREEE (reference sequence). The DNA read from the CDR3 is TGTGCCAGCAGCTTGGAGGACAGGGGGGCAAACACTGAA. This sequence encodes CASSLEDRGANTE. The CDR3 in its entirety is CASSLEDRGANTEAFF. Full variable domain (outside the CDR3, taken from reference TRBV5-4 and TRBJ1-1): ETGVTQSPTHLIKTRGQQVTLRCSSQSGHNTVSWYQQALGQGPQFIFQYYREEENGRGNFPPRFSGLQFPNYSSELNVNALELDDSALYLCASSLEDRGANTEAFFGQGTRLTVV.

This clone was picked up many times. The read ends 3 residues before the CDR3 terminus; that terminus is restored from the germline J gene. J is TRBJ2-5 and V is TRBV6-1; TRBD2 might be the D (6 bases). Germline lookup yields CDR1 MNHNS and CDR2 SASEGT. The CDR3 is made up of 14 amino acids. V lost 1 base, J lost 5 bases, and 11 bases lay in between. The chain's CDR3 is CASSEGGGVETQYF. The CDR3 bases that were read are TGTGCCAGCAGTGAAGGTGGAGGGGTTGAGACC.

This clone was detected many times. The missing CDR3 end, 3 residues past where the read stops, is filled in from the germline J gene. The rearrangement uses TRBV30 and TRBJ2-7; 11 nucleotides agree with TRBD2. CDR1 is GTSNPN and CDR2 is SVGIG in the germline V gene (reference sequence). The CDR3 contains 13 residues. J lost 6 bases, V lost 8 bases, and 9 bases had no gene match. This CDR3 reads CAGPTSGSGEQYF. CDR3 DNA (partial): TGTGCCGGCCCCACTAGCGGGAGTGGCGAG.

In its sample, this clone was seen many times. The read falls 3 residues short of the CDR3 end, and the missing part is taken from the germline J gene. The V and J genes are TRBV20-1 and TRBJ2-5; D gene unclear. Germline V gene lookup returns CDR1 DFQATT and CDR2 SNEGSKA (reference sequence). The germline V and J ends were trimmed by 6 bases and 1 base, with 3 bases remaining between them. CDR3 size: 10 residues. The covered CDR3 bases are TGCAGTGCCCTCCAAGAGACC. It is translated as CSALQET. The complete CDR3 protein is CSALQETQYF.

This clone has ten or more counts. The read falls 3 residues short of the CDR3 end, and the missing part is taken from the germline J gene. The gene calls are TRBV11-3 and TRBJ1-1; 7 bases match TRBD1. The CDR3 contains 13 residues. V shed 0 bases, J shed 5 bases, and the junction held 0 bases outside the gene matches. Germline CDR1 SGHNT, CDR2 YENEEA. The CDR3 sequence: CASSLDRGTEAFF. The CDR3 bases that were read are TGTGCCAGCAGCTTAGACAGGGGGACTGAA. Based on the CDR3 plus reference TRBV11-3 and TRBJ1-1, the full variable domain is EAGVVQSPRYKIIEKKQPVAFWCNPISGHNTLYWYLQNLGQGPELLIRYENEEAVDDSQLPKDRFSAERLKGVDSTLKIQPAELGDSAVYLCASSLDRGTEAFFGQGTRLTVV.

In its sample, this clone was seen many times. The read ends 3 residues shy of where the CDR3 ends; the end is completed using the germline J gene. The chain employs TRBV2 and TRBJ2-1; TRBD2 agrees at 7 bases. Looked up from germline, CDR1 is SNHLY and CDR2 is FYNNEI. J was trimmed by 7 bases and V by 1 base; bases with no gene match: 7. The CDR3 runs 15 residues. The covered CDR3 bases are TGTGCCAGCAGTGAAGGCGGGAGAACGAATAATGAG. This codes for CASSEGGRTNNE. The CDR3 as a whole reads CASSEGGRTNNEQFF. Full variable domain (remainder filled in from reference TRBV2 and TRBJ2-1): EPEVTQTPSHQVTQMGQEVILRCVPISNHLYFYWYRQILGQKVEFLVSFYNNEISEKSEIFDDQFSVERPDGSNFTLKIRSTKLEDSAMYFCASSEGGRTNNEQFFGPGTRLTVL.

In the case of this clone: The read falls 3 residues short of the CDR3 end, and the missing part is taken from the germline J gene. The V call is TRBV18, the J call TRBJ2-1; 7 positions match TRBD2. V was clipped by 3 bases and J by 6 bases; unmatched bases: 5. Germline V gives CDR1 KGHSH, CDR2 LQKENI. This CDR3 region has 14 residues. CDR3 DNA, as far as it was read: TGTGCCAGCTCACCCGGGGGAGGGTCCAATGAG. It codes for CASSPGGGSNE. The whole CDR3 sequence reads CASSPGGGSNEQFF. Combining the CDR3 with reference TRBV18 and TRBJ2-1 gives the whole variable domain NAGVMQNPRHLVRRRGQEARLRCSPMKGHSHVYWYRQLPEEGLKFMVYLQKENIIDESGMPKERFSAEFPKEGPSILRIQQVVRGDSAAYFCASSPGGGSNEQFFGPGTRLTVL.

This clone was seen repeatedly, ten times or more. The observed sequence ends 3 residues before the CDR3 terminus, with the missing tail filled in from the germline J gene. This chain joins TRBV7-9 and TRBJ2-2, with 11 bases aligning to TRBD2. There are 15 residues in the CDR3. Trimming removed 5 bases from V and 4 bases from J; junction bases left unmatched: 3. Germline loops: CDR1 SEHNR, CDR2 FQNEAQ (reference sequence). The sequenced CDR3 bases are TGTGCCAGCAGCCGACTAGCGGGACTCACCGGGGAG. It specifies CASSRLAGLTGE. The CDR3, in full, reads CASSRLAGLTGELFF.

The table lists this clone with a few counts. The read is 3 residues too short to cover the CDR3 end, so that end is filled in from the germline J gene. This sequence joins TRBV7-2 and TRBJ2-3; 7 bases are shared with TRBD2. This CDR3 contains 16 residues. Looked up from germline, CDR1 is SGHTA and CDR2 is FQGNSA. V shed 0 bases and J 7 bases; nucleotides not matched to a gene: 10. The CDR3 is CASSLAAGAGGNTQYF. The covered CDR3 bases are TGTGCCAGCAGCTTAGCGGCGGGAGCGGGTGGAAATACG. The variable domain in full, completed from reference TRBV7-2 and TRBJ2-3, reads GAGVSQSPSNKVTEKGKDVELRCDPISGHTALYWYRQSLGQGLEFLIYFQGNSAPDKSGLPSDRFSAERTGGSVSTLTIQRTQQEDSAVYLCASSLAAGAGGNTQYFGPGTRLTVL.

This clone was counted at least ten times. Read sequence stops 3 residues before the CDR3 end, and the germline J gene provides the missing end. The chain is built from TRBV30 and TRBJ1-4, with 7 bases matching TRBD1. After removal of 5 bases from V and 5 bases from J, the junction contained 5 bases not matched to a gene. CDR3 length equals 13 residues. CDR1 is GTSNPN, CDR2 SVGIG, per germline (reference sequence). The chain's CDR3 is CAWQTGRNEKLFF. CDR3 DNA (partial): TGTGCCTGGCAGACAGGGAGAAATGAAAAA.

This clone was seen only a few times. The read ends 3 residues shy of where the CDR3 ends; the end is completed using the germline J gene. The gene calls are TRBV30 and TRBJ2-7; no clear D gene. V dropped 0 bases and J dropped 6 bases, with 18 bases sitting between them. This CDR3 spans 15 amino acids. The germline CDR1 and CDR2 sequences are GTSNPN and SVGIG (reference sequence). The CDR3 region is CAWSVVNSHGGEQYF. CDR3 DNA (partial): TGTGCCTGGAGTGTAGTAAACTCCCACGGTGGCGAG. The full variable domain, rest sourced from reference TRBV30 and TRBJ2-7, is SQTIHQWPATLVQPVGSPLSLECTVEGTSNPNLYWYRQAAGRGLQLLFYSVGIGQISSEVPQNLSASRPQDRQFILSSKKLLLSDSGFYLCAWSVVNSHGGEQYFGPGTRLTVT.

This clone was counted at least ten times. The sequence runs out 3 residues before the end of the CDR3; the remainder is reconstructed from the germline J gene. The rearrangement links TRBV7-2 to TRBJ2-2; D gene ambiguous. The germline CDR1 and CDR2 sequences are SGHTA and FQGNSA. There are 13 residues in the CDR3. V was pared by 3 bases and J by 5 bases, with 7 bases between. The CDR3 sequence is CASSFSRTGELFF. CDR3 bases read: TGTGCCAGCAGCTTTTCGCGGACCGGGGAG.

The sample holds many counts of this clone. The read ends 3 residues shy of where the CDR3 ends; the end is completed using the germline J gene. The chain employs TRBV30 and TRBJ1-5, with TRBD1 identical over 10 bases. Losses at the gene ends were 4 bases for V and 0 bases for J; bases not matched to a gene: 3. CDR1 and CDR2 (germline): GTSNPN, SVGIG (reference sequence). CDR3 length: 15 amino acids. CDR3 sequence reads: CAWKDRGTSNQPQHF. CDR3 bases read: TGTGCCTGGAAGGACAGGGGGACTAGCAATCAGCCC.

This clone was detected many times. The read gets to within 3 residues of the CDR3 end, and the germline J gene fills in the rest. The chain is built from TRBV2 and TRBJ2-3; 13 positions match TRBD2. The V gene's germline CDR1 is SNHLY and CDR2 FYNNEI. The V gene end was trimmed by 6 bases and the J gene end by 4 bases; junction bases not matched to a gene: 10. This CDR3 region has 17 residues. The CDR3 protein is CASRPGTSGIGADTQYF. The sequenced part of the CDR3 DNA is TGTGCCAGCAGGCCCGGGACTAGCGGGATAGGTGCAGATACG.

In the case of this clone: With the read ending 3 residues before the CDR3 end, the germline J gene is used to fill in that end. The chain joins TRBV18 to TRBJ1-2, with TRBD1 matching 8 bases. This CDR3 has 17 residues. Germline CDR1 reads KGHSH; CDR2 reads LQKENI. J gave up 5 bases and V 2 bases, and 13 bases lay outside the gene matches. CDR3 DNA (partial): TGTGCCAGCTCACCATCGGTCCCGGGACAGGACCCATATGGC. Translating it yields CASSPSVPGQDPYG. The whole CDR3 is CASSPSVPGQDPYGYTF. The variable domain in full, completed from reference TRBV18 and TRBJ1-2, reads NAGVMQNPRHLVRRRGQEARLRCSPMKGHSHVYWYRQLPEEGLKFMVYLQKENIIDESGMPKERFSAEFPKEGPSILRIQQVVRGDSAAYFCASSPSVPGQDPYGYTFGSGTRLTVV.

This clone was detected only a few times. The sequenced part of the CDR3 DNA is TGTGCCAGTGACCTAGGGGCCCTGGGGACTGAA. This encodes CASDLGALGTE. The entire CDR3 sequence reads CASDLGALGTEAFF. The genes are TRBV19 and TRBJ1-1; the D gene is possibly TRBD1 (5 bases). The missing CDR3 end, 3 residues past where the read stops, is filled in from the germline J gene. Trimming shortened V by 8 bases and J by 5 bases, and 18 bases separated the two germline ends. This CDR3 contains 14 residues. CDR1 and CDR2 from the germline V gene are LNHDA and SQIVND (reference sequence).

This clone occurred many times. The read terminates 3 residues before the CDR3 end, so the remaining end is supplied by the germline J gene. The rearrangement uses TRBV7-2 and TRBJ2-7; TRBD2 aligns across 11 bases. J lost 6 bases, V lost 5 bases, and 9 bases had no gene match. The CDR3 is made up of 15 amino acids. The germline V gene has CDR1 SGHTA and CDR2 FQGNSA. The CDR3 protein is CASSPTSGSLGEQYF. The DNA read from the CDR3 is TGTGCCAGCAGCCCCACTAGCGGGAGTCTCGGCGAG.

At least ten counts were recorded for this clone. The CDR3: CASSMTELQPQHF. The sequenced part of the CDR3 DNA is TGTGCCAGTAGTATGACGGAACTACAGCCC. The chain couples TRBV19 to TRBJ1-5; D gene unclear. The read is 3 residues too short to cover the CDR3 end, so that end is filled in from the germline J gene. Germline CDR1 is LNHDA and CDR2 is SQIVND (reference sequence). V was cut by 3 bases and J by 7 bases, with 10 bases left in between. There are 13 residues in the CDR3.

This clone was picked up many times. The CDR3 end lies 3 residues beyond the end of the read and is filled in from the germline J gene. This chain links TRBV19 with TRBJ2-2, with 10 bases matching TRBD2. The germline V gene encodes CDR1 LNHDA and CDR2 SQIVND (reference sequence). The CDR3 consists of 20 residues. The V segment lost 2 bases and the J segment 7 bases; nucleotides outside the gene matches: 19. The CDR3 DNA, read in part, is TGTGCCAGTAGTATATGGCGTTTTCTTGGACTAGCGGAGGTGGGCGGGGAG. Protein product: CASSIWRFLGLAEVGGE. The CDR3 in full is CASSIWRFLGLAEVGGELFF.

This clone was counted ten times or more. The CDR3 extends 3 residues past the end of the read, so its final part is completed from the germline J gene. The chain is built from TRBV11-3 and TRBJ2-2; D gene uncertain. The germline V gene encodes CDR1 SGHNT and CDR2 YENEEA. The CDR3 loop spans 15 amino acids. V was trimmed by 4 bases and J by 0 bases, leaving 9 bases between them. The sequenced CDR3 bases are TGTGCCAGCAGCTCCCCTAGGTCGAACACCGGGGAG. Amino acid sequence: CASSSPRSNTGE. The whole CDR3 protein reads CASSSPRSNTGELFF.

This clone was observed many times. CDR3 DNA, as far as it was read: TGTGCCTGGAGTGTAGGGACTAGCGGGAGTGAGACC. Protein sequence: CAWSVGTSGSET. Given in full, the CDR3 is CAWSVGTSGSETQYF. The chain links TRBV30 to TRBJ2-5, with 14 bases that match TRBD2. The read comes to an end 3 residues before the CDR3 does, leaving the germline J gene to fill in the end. CDR1 is GTSNPN and CDR2 is SVGIG in the germline V gene (reference sequence). There are 15 residues in the CDR3. The V segment lost 0 bases and the J segment 5 bases; nucleotides outside the gene matches: 2.

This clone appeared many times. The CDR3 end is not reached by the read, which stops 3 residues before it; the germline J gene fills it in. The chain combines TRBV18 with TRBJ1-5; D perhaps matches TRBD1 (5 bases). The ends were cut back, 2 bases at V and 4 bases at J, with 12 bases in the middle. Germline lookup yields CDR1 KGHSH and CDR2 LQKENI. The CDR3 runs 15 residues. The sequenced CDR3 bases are TGTGCCAGCTCACCAAGAGGGGCGGAGAATCAGCCC. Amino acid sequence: CASSPRGAENQP. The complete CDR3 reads CASSPRGAENQPQHF. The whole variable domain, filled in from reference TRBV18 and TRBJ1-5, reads NAGVMQNPRHLVRRRGQEARLRCSPMKGHSHVYWYRQLPEEGLKFMVYLQKENIIDESGMPKERFSAEFPKEGPSILRIQQVVRGDSAAYFCASSPRGAENQPQHFGDGTRLSIL.